This T cell receptor (beta chain) was captured by sequencing in a study of shared clonotypes between healthy human individuals (dated by TCRdb to the early 2020s). Regarding the research as a whole: A few men and a couple of women, aged 18 to 49 years, made up the cohort. Per donor, three plates each were used for CD4 naive and CD4 memory, two for CD8 naive, and one for CD8 memory. Per donor, leukapheresis produced somewhere between about 0.94 and 9 billion PBMCs. To estimate repertoire size and how much clonotype sharing occurs between individuals, the study deeply sequenced the blood TCR repertoires of roughly 5 healthy adults. To increase sequencing depth and limit assay-specific biases, TCR repertoire library preparation and sequencing were carried out by different laboratories using diverse techniques.

Using the deep immunoSEQ assay, multiplex PCR amplified TCR CDR3 regions from genomic DNA. For each cell subset, the extracted genomic DNA was distributed evenly across all wells of several immunoSEQ 96-well plates, and each plate served as one replicate. Each replicate PCR for sorted subsets received 200 ng genomic DNA, equal to roughly 30,000 T cell genomes. Purified libraries were measured with a Qubit 3.0 fluorometer, size-checked on a Bioanalyzer 2100, and measured again with the KAPA Library Quantification kit. Each immunoSEQ 96-well plate was sequenced on its own single-read 150-cycle Illumina NextSeq 550 flow cell. In the original analysis: The immunoSEQ output contained only junctional sequences without quality scores, so filtering could not match that applied to full-length reads. Sequences were annotated with PyIR, a Python wrapper for IgBLAST v1.9, and V/J genes and CDR3 were assigned using IMGT germline references. Reads with weak V/J assignments (E-value above 1e-6), missing CDR3, stop codons, out-of-frame junctions, or ambiguous translated residues were removed. V3J clonotypes were defined as sequences sharing the same inferred V gene, J gene, and CDR3 amino acid sequence. To compute the percentage overlap between repertoires, the number of shared unique clonotypes was divided by the size of the smaller repertoire. Repertoire richness was assessed with RTK rarefaction, the Chao1 estimator, and Recon v2.1 estimates of unobserved clonotypes. For all TCRbeta clonotypes obtained by the gDNA method from a few donors, generation probabilities were computed with OLGA. The clones in this table, taken by TCRdb from immuneACCESS, are in-frame only. Not every clone is retained; where verified, under half of the shortfall comes from an unresolved V gene, and the cause of the rest is unknown. That table furnishes V, J and clone size, whereas the DNA furnished D and trimming. This sample has roughly 810,000 clones in its table, and about 96% of those were observed once. The top ten clones comprise less than 0.25% of the sample.

CD8 naive samples consisted of CD45RO-negative cells that were positively selected for CCR7, yielding a CD45RA+CCR7+ population without TemRA cells. Donors were healthy HIV-negative adults with no recently reported acute infections or vaccinations. Only Caucasian adults living in Nashville, Tennessee, USA were represented among the donors. Blood was obtained by leukapheresis, after which PBMCs were separated by Ficoll-Histopaque density gradient centrifugation and cryopreserved in liquid nitrogen vapor phase. Analytical flow cytometry was used to check the purity and quantity of each magnetically sorted T cell population. Genomic DNA was isolated from each sorted fraction and quantified by UV absorbance on a Nanodrop 2000c. Trimming takes 2 bases off V and 5 bases off J; junction bases not matched to a gene: 5. Looking up the germline V gene yields CDR1 MDHEN and CDR2 SYDVKM. Counted from cysteine to phenylalanine, this CDR3 has 15 amino acids. The kept DNA is CDR3 alone, 45 bases in frame from the first base.

Overall study outcomes, separate from this receptor: Higher generation probabilities were observed for clonotypes shared by all four sorted-subset donors than for non-shared clonotypes. About 5% of naive CD4, approximately 3.7% of naive CD8, roughly 2.5% of memory CD4, and less than 0.45% of memory CD8 clonotypes were shared across several donors. Based on pairwise subsampling, the degree of clonotype sharing among donors was expected to be affected by sequencing depth. Even with the large sequencing depth, rarefaction of the sorted-subset datasets indicated that sequencing was incomplete. Sampling was limited to blood, and TCR repertoires in tissue likely differ from TCR repertoires in blood. The small number of donors limited the genetic and exposure-history diversity represented. Naive subsets generally had larger estimated clonotype richness than memory subsets did.

Note on this clone: Its binding antigen is unknown. Base qualities are not at hand, and no much larger clone is one base apart.

Source material: naive CD8+ T cells sorted from blood. The sample's cell subset or site label is to be understood as: CD45RA+CCR7+. Recombination connected TRBV28 to TRBJ2-5; TRBD2 lines up with 10 middle nucleotides. This clonotype was obtained from a man younger than 40 in good health. This receptor has the CDR3 CASSLLAGVGETQYF. The DNA reads as follows: TGTGCCAGCAGTTTACTAGCGGGAGTCGGGGAGACCCAGTACTTC.